A single sample is the source of the 24 T cell receptor beta chains below, sequenced in a study of T cell responses to AZD1222 COVID-19 vaccine (dated by TCRdb to the early 2020s). Taken with the paper, the label for time point translates to: baseline before first vaccination. Receptors were amplified or captured by the immunoSEQ multiplex PCR assay. The immuneACCESS repertoire file appears here via TCRdb, limited to in-frame rearrangements. These files lack a portion of the clones; in checked studies, under half of the deficit traces to unresolved V genes, and the cause of the others is not known. Across this sample there are 110,000 or so clones, with less than 95% seen only once. 5% to 6% of the sample rests with the top ten. The material was peripheral blood, obtained on day 0 of AZD1222 vaccination. These TCRs come from an adult in good health.

V is TRBV19 and J is TRBJ2-3; 10 nucleotides agree with TRBD1. Losses at the gene ends were 10 bases for V and 4 bases for J; bases not matched to a gene: 8. The CDR3 runs to 14 residues. Germline CDR1 reads LNHDA; CDR2 reads SQIVND (reference sequence). The CDR3 region has the DNA TGTGCCACCTTGGACAGGGGGGGCGCAGATACGCAGTATTTT. It translates to CATLDRGGADTQYF.

The rearrangement joins TRBV7-8 to TRBJ1-2, with TRBD1 matching 8 bases. Germline loops: CDR1 SGHVS, CDR2 FQNEAQ. The CDR3 has 17 residues. J gave up 7 bases and V 1 base, and 14 bases lay outside the gene matches. CDR3 DNA: TGTGCCAGCAGCTTAGTGGGTCGGACAGGGCGAACCGGTGGCTACACCTTC. It is translated as CASSLVGRTGRTGGYTF. Looking up the rest from reference TRBV7-8 and TRBJ1-2 gives the full variable domain: GAGVSQSPRYKVAKRGQDVALRCDPISGHVSLFWYQQALGQGPEFLTYFQNEAQLDKSGLPSDRFFAERPEGSVSTLKIQRTQQEDSAVYLCASSLVGRTGRTGGYTFGSGTRLTVV.

Remarks on this clone: The sample has other DNA sequences that encode this CDR3 too. The chain has TRBV2 and TRBJ1-2; D is ambiguous. Trimming removed 3 bases from V and 4 bases from J, with 3 bases in between. The CDR3 is 11 amino acids. Germline lookup yields CDR1 SNHLY and CDR2 FYNNEI. The CDR3, as DNA: TGTGCCAGCAGTGAGGCCTATGGCTACACCTTC. Translation: CASSEAYGYTF.

The CDR3 sequence is CSGLAKNIQYF. The CDR3, as DNA: TGCAGTGGACTAGCCAAAAACATTCAGTACTTC. The rearrangement joins TRBV20-1 to TRBJ2-4, with unresolved D. The length of the CDR3 is 11 residues. CDR1 and CDR2 (germline): DFQATT, SNEGSKA (reference sequence). V was clipped by 7 bases and J by 0 bases, with 4 bases between them.

The chain has TRBV28 and TRBJ2-7; D remains ambiguous. The V gene lost 2 bases and the J gene lost 2 bases, with 13 bases spanning the gap. The CDR3 has 15 residues. Germline V gene lookup returns CDR1 MDHEN and CDR2 SYDVKM. CDR3 protein: CASSLPRGSPYEQYF. The CDR3 DNA is TGTGCCAGCAGTTTACCTCGCGGCAGTCCCTACGAGCAGTACTTC.

The rearrangement joins TRBV4-1 to TRBJ1-6, with TRBD1 matching 7 bases. The CDR3 sequence is 17 residues long. V trimming: 1 base; J trimming: 7 bases; junction bases outside the gene matches: 10. CDR1 is MGHRA and CDR2 is YSYEKL in the germline V gene. The CDR3 sequence is CASSQADATGLNSPLHF. CDR3 DNA sequence: TGCGCCAGCAGCCAAGCCGACGCGACAGGGCTCAATTCACCCCTCCACTTT.

The J gene is TRBJ1-6, the V gene TRBV9, with D possibly matching TRBD1 (5 bases). CDR3 length equals 15 residues. Deletions cut 0 bases from V and 13 bases from J, with 17 bases between. Germline CDR1 reads SGDLS; CDR2 reads YYNGEE. The CDR3 reads CASSVGGTEDAPLHF. The CDR3 DNA sequence: TGTGCCAGCAGCGTAGGAGGGACTGAGGATGCCCCCCTCCACTTT. The full variable domain, completed using reference TRBV9 and TRBJ1-6, is DSGVTQTPKHLITATGQRVTLRCSPRSGDLSVYWYQQSLDQGLQFLIQYYNGEERAKGNILERFSAQQFPDLHSELNLSSLELGDSALYFCASSVGGTEDAPLHFGNGTRLTVT.

This rearrangement joins TRBV18 to TRBJ1-1; D might be TRBD1 (5 bases). V lost 3 bases and J lost 10, with 21 bases in between. Looked up from germline, CDR1 is KGHSH and CDR2 is LQKENI. The CDR3 runs to 15 residues. The CDR3 sequence: CASSPGGVRANAAFF. As DNA, the CDR3 is TGTGCCAGCTCACCCGGGGGGGTAAGGGCGAATGCAGCTTTCTTT.

CDR3 in amino acids: CASSNRFNEKLFF. The CDR3 coding sequence is TGTGCCAGCAGTAACAGGTTTAATGAAAAACTGTTTTTT. This chain joins TRBV6-2 or TRBV6-3 and TRBJ1-4, with D possibly being TRBD1 (5 bases). This CDR3 region has 13 residues. Trimming left V 5 bases short and J 4 bases short, with 8 bases between. Per the germline V gene, CDR1 is MNHEY and CDR2 is SVGEGT.

V usage is TRBV30 and J usage is TRBJ1-2; no clear D gene. Germline V lookup: CDR1 GTSNPN, CDR2 SVGIG (reference sequence). The CDR3 has 11 residues. V was pared by 3 bases and J by 8 bases, with 10 bases between. The CDR3 loop is CAWSPGSGYTF. The CDR3 DNA follows: TGTGCCTGGAGCCCTGGGAGCGGCTACACCTTC. Full variable domain (outside the CDR3, taken from reference TRBV30 and TRBJ1-2): SQTIHQWPATLVQPVGSPLSLECTVEGTSNPNLYWYRQAAGRGLQLLFYSVGIGQISSEVPQNLSASRPQDRQFILSSKKLLLSDSGFYLCAWSPGSGYTFGSGTRLTVV.

The V call is TRBV9, the J call TRBJ2-3, with D perhaps assigned TRBD1 or TRBD2 (5 bases each). CDR1 SGDLS and CDR2 YYNGEE come from the germline V gene. CDR3 length: 15 residues. V was pared by 4 bases and J by 5 bases, with 17 bases between. Written as DNA, the CDR3 is TGTGCCAGCAGCTCTTCCGGGGCGAAGGGAGATACGCAGTATTTT. It translates to CASSSSGAKGDTQYF.

This clone was seen once. The V and J genes are TRBV19 and TRBJ2-7; no reliable D call. The ends were cut back, 5 bases at V and 6 bases at J, with 20 bases in the middle. Looked up from germline, CDR1 is LNHDA and CDR2 is SQIVND (reference sequence). The CDR3 is 15 amino acids. CDR3 protein: CASSLQLGSPSEQYF. DNA for the CDR3: TGTGCCAGTAGTTTGCAGCTGGGAAGCCCTTCCGAGCAGTACTTC.

The V gene is TRBV9, the J gene TRBJ1-2; 9 nucleotides align to TRBD1. The CDR3 loop spans 14 amino acids. The germline V gene encodes CDR1 SGDLS and CDR2 YYNGEE. The V and J ends lost 4 bases and 7 bases, in that order; junction bases with no gene match: 8. CDR3 coding DNA: TGTGCCAGCAGCCAAGAGGACAGGGGATCTGGCTACACCTTC. This gives the protein CASSQEDRGSGYTF.

The chain joins TRBV6-4 to TRBJ2-1; D is perhaps TRBD1 (5 bases). In germline, CDR1 is MRHNA, CDR2 SNTAGT. CDR3 length: 15 amino acids. V lost 7 bases to trimming and J lost 10 bases, with 23 bases between them. For the CDR3, the DNA is TGTGCCAGCACCCAGGGTTACCCTTTGGACCCGGAGCAGTTCTTC. It specifies CASTQGYPLDPEQFF.

This clone was observed once. This chain connects TRBV7-9 to TRBJ1-4; 9 bases match TRBD1. The CDR3 is 16 amino acids. After removal of 2 bases from V and 0 bases from J, the junction contained 1 base not matched to a gene. CDR1 is SEHNR and CDR2 is FQNEAQ in the germline V gene (reference sequence). This CDR3 reads CASSLRTGATNEKLFF. DNA of the CDR3: TGTGCCAGCAGCTTACGGACAGGGGCAACTAATGAAAAACTGTTTTTT.

V and J are TRBV28 and TRBJ2-7; 9 bases map to TRBD2. Trimming took 5 bases from V and 3 from J; bases not matched to a gene: 11. There are 16 residues in the CDR3. Germline CDR1 is MDHEN and CDR2 is SYDVKM. CDR3 bases: TGTGCCAGCAGTGTCGCCCGCGGGGGGGGTGGCTACGAGCAGTACTTC. This translates into CASSVARGGGGYEQYF.

The table lists this clone with a count of one. The chain recombines TRBV7-9 with TRBJ2-5; D tentatively fits TRBD1 or TRBD2 (6 bases each). The CDR3 extends over 16 amino acids. The V gene's germline CDR1 is SEHNR and CDR2 FQNEAQ (reference sequence). V gave up 5 bases and J gave up 5 bases, with 21 bases separating them. The CDR3 DNA reads TGTGCCAGCAGCCCATACCCGGGGGCTGTCAGGGAGACCCAGTACTTC. This codes for CASSPYPGAVRETQYF. The variable domain in full, with the rest retrieved from reference TRBV7-9 and TRBJ2-5, is DTGVSQNPRHKITKRGQNVTFRCDPISEHNRLYWYRQTLGQGPEFLTYFQNEAQLEKSRLLSDRFSAERPKGSFSTLEIQRTEQGDSAMYLCASSPYPGAVRETQYFGPGTRLLVL.

V is TRBV5-1 and J is TRBJ2-1, with 10 bases lining up with TRBD1. Germline V CDR1 and CDR2: SGHRS, YFSETQ. V lost 4 bases and J lost 5; bases outside the gene matches: 6. CDR3 length: 15 residues. The CDR3 loop reads CASSRDRGVNNEQFF. The CDR3 bases are TGCGCCAGCAGCCGGGACAGGGGCGTGAACAATGAGCAGTTCTTC.

The rearrangement uses TRBV9 and TRBJ1-6, with D hard to call. V shed 6 bases and J shed 4 bases, with 8 bases lying between them. CDR3 length: 13 amino acids. The germline V gene encodes CDR1 SGDLS and CDR2 YYNGEE. CDR3 coding DNA: TGTGCCAGCACCGAGAATTATAATTCACCCCTCCACTTT. Translation: CASTENYNSPLHF. Together with reference TRBV9 and TRBJ1-6, the CDR3 gives the full variable domain: DSGVTQTPKHLITATGQRVTLRCSPRSGDLSVYWYQQSLDQGLQFLIQYYNGEERAKGNILERFSAQQFPDLHSELNLSSLELGDSALYFCASTENYNSPLHFGNGTRLTVT.

The chain carries TRBV13 and TRBJ2-6, with 8 bases identical to TRBD1. V lost 5 bases to trimming and J lost 0 bases; unmatched junction nucleotides: 6. CDR1 PRHDT and CDR2 FYEKMQ come from the germline V gene (reference sequence). The CDR3 is 17 amino acids. As DNA, the CDR3 is TGTGCCAGCAGCCGGACAGGGTTTCCCTCTGGGGCCAACGTCCTGACTTTC. Translating it yields CASSRTGFPSGANVLTF.

The chain has TRBV6-5 and TRBJ1-2, with no clear D. Trimming stripped 5 bases from V and 3 bases from J, with 13 bases between. Germline V gives CDR1 MNHEY, CDR2 SVGAGI. This CDR3 spans 14 amino acids. CDR3 in amino acids: CASSRRALDYGYTF. The CDR3 coding sequence is TGTGCCAGCAGTAGAAGGGCCCTGGACTATGGCTACACCTTC.

The CDR3 DNA follows: TGTGCCACCAGCAGAGATCCCGGCTCCTATGGCTACACCTTC. Translating it yields CATSRDPGSYGYTF. The chain is built from TRBV15 and TRBJ1-2, with no clear D. Per the germline V gene, CDR1 is LNHNV and CDR2 is YYDKDF (reference sequence). V dropped 0 bases and J dropped 4 bases, with 9 bases sitting between them. CDR3 length: 14 amino acids.

This chain links TRBV5-5 with TRBJ1-5; a weak D match, TRBD1 (6 bases). CDR1 is SGHKS, CDR2 YYEKEE, per germline (reference sequence). This CDR3 is built from 16 residues. Trimming removed 0 bases at V and 5 bases at J, with 15 bases between. Here the CDR3 DNA reads TGTGCCAGCAGCTTGGCCCCGGACAGCCTCCATCAGCCCCAGCATTTT. This translates into CASSLAPDSLHQPQHF. The full variable domain, in which reference TRBV5-5 and TRBJ1-5 provide the parts outside the CDR3, is DAGVTQSPTHLIKTRGQQVTLRCSPISGHKSVSWYQQVLGQGPQFIFQYYEKEERGRGNFPDRFSARQFPNYSSELNVNALLLGDSALYLCASSLAPDSLHQPQHFGDGTRLSIL.

The chain carries TRBV7-3 and TRBJ1-3, with D unresolved. The V end lost 3 bases, the J end lost 0 bases, and 12 bases lay between the germline ends. CDR3 size: 16 residues. CDR1 and CDR2 from the germline V gene are SGHTA and FQGTGA. The CDR3 protein is CASSLGPAISGNTIYF. CDR3 nucleotide sequence: TGTGCCAGCAGCTTGGGTCCCGCCATCTCTGGAAACACCATATATTTT.